The clone carrying this T cell receptor (beta chain) has a handful of counts. Its antigen is as yet unknown. Researchers partitioned CD4+ cells into CD45RA+ naive and CD45RA-negative memory subsets. The table came from immunoSEQ multiplex PCR; TCRdb's copy has only in-frame clones and leaves some out. The table includes roughly 2 million clones, approximately 95% detected once. This sample was included in a study of shared clonotypes between healthy human individuals. Trimming removed 0 bases from V and 10 bases from J; junction bases left unmatched: 3. The CDR3 is 14 amino acids. Germline V lookup: CDR1 LGHNA, CDR2 YSLEER. Study-wide results and limits: What limited the represented genetic and exposure-history diversity was the small number of donors. Of the naive CD4 clonotypes, about 5% were shared across a handful of donors. Larger richness was generally estimated for naive than memory subsets.

The V and J genes are TRBV4-3 and TRBJ1-6, with 7 nucleotides matching TRBD1. The receptor's source is a man younger than 35 in good health. Input material: naive CD4+ T cells sorted from blood. Subset specified: CD45RA+ positively selected. The DNA for the CDR3 is TGCGCCAGCAGCCAAGAGGGACAGAACTCACCCCTCCACTTT. Translating it yields CASSQEGQNSPLHF.